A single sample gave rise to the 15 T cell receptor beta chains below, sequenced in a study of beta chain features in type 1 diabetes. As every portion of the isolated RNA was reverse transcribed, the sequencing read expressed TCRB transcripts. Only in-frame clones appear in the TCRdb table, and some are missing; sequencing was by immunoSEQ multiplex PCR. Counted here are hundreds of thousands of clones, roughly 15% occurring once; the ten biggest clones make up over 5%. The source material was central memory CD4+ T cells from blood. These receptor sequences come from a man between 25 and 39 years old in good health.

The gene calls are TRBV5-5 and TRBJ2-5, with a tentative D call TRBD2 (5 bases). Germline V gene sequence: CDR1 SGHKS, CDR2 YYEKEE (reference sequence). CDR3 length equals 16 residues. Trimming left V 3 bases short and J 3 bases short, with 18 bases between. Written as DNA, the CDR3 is TGTGCCAGCAGCTCGGCGGGCGGCCTTATGAAAGAGACCCAGTACTTC. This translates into CASSSAGGLMKETQYF.

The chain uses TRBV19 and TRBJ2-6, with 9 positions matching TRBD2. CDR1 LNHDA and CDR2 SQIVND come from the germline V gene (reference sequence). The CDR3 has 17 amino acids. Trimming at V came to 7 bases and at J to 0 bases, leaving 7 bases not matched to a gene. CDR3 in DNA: TGTGCCAGTAATCTACTAGCGGGCGGCTCTGGGGCCAACGTCCTGACTTTC. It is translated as CASNLLAGGSGANVLTF. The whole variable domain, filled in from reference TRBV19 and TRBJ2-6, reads DGGITQSPKYLFRKEGQNVTLSCEQNLNHDAMYWYRQDPGQGLRLIYYSQIVNDFQKGDIAEGYSVSREKKESFPLTVTSAQKNPTAFYLCASNLLAGGSGANVLTFGAGSRLTVL.

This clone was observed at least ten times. The CDR3 protein is CASSPNTGQGNTIYF. CDR3 bases: TGTGCCAGCTCACCGAATACGGGACAAGGAAACACCATATATTTT. This rearrangement joins TRBV18 to TRBJ1-3, with D maybe TRBD1 (6 bases). V lost 3 bases and J 4 bases, leaving 13 bases between the germline ends. Germline values: CDR1 KGHSH, CDR2 LQKENI. CDR3 length: 15 residues.

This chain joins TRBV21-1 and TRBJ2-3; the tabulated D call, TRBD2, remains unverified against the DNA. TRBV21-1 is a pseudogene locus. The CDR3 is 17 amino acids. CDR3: CASSNTIPETSTDTQYF. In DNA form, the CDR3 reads TGTGCCAGCAGCAACACTATTCCCGAGACTAGCACAGATACGCAGTATTTT.

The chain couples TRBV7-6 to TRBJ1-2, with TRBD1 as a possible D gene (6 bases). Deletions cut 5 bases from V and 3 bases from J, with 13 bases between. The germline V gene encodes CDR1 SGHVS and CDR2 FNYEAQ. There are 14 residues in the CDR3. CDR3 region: CASSPGGAHYGYTF. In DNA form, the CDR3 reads TGTGCCAGCAGCCCCGGGGGCGCTCACTATGGCTACACCTTC.

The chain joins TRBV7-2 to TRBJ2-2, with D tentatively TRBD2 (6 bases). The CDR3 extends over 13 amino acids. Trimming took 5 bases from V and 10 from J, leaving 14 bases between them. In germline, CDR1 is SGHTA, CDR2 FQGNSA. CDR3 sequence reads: CASSPSEFAELFF. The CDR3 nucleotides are TGTGCCAGCAGCCCTAGCGAATTCGCGGAGCTGTTTTTT.

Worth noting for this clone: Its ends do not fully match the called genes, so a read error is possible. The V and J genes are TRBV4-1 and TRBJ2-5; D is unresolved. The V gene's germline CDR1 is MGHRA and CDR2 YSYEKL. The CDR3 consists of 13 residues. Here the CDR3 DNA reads TGTGCCAGCAGCCAAAAGTTGGAGGAGACCCAGTACTTC. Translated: CASSQKLEETQYF.

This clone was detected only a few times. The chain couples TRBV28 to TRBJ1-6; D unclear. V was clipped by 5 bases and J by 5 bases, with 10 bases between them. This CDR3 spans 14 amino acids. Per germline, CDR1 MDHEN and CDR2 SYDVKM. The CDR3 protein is CASSPRTHNSPLHF. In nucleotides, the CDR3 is TGTGCCAGCAGTCCCCGGACCCATAATTCACCCCTCCACTTT.

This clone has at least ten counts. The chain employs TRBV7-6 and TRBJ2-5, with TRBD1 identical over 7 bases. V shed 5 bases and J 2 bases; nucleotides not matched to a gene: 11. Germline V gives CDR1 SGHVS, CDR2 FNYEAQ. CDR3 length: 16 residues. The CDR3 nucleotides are TGTGCCAGCAGCCGACCAAGGGACAGTCTACAAGAGACCCAGTACTTC. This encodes CASSRPRDSLQETQYF.

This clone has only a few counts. The CDR3 region has the DNA TGTGCCAGCAGTGTATGGGACAGGGGGGATGAGCAGTTCTTC. This codes for CASSVWDRGDEQFF. The genes are TRBV6-1 and TRBJ2-1; TRBD1 matches 11 bases. Germline trimming cut 4 bases from V and 8 bases from J; bases unmatched to any gene: 4. Germline V gene sequence: CDR1 MNHNS, CDR2 SASEGT. The CDR3 length is 14 residues.

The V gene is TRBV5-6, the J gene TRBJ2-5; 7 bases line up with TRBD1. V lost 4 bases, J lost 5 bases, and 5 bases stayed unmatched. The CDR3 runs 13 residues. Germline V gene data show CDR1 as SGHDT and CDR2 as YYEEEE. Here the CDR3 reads CASSQQGTETQYF. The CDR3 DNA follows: TGTGCCAGCAGCCAACAGGGGACGGAGACCCAGTACTTC.

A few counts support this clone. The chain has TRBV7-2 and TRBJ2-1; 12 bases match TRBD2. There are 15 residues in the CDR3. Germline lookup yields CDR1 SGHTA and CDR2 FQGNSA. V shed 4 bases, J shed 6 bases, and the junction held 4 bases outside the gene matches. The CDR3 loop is CASSWTSGVGNEQFF. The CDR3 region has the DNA TGTGCCAGCAGCTGGACTAGCGGGGTGGGCAATGAGCAGTTCTTC.

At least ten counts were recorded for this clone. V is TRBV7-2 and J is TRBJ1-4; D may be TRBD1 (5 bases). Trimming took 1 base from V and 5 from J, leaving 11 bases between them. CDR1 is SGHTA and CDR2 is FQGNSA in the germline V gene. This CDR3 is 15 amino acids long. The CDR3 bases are TGTGCCAGCAGCTTAGAGTTTGGGGGGAATGAAAAACTGTTTTTT. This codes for CASSLEFGGNEKLFF. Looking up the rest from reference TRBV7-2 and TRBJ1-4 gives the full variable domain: GAGVSQSPSNKVTEKGKDVELRCDPISGHTALYWYRQSLGQGLEFLIYFQGNSAPDKSGLPSDRFSAERTGGSVSTLTIQRTQQEDSAVYLCASSLEFGGNEKLFFGSGTQLSVL.

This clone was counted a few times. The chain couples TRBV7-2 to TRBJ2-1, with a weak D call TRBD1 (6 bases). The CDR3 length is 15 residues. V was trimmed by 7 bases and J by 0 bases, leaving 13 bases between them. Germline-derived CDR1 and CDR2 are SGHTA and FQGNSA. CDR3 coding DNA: TGTGCCAGCACCTTGGACAGCAGCTCCTACAATGAGCAGTTCTTC. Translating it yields CASTLDSSSYNEQFF.

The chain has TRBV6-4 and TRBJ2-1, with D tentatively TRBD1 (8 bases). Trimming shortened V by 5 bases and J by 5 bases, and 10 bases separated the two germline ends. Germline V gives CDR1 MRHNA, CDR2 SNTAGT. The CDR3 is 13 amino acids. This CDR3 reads CASSTGGDNEQFF. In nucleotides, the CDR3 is TGTGCCAGCAGTACAGGGGGGGACAATGAGCAGTTCTTC.